This entry lists 24 T cell receptor beta chains sequenced from one sample in a study of cytomegalovirus exposure and HLA in healthy donors. Primers for the PCR totalled 60 Vbeta and 13 Jbeta. The protocol was immunoSEQ multiplex PCR, while the TCRdb copy is restricted to in-frame clones and leaves out a portion. This table holds fewer than 250,000 clones, about four fifths found once. Specimen: PBMCs. These receptors came from a man between 25 and 39 years old in good health and CMV-seronegative.

This sequence joins TRBV4-1 and TRBJ2-5, with D possibly matching TRBD1 (5 bases). CDR3 length equals 13 residues. Trimming cost V 1 base and J 5 bases, with 8 bases left between them. In germline, CDR1 is MGHRA, CDR2 YSYEKL. CDR3 coding DNA: TGCGCCAGCAGCCAAGCCAGGGTTGAGACCCAGTACTTC. Amino acid sequence: CASSQARVETQYF.

The rearrangement uses TRBV19 and TRBJ1-4; D is possibly TRBD1 (6 bases). CDR1 is LNHDA and CDR2 is SQIVND in the germline V gene (reference sequence). Trimming took 5 bases from V and 0 from J, leaving 10 bases between them. There are 15 residues in the CDR3. The CDR3 bases are TGTGCCAGTAGTGACGCAGGGGCAACTAATGAAAAACTGTTTTTT. It encodes CASSDAGATNEKLFF.

The chain recombines TRBV7-9 with TRBJ1-6; 7 nucleotides match TRBD1. This CDR3 region has 15 residues. Germline CDR1 is SEHNR and CDR2 is FQNEAQ (reference sequence). V lost 5 bases to trimming and J lost 5 bases; unmatched junction nucleotides: 6. The CDR3, as DNA: TGTGCCAGCAGCGCGAAGGGGGCCAATAATTCACCCCTCCACTTT. This encodes CASSAKGANNSPLHF.

V gene TRBV2 combines with J gene TRBJ1-6; D is unclear. Germline assignment: CDR1 SNHLY and CDR2 FYNNEI. V was trimmed by 1 base and J by 5 bases, leaving 9 bases between them. The CDR3 runs 15 residues. CDR3 sequence: CASSEGSFNNSPLHF. CDR3 nucleotide sequence: TGTGCCAGCAGTGAAGGGAGCTTCAATAATTCACCCCTCCACTTT.

The J gene is TRBJ1-4, the V gene TRBV7-9, with 9 bases aligning to TRBD1. J was trimmed by 8 bases and V by 6 bases; bases with no gene match: 7. Per germline, CDR1 SEHNR and CDR2 FQNEAQ (reference sequence). This CDR3 is built from 14 residues. CDR3 bases: TGTGCCAGCAGACAGACAGGGGGAAACGAAAAACTGTTTTTT. Protein: CASRQTGGNEKLFF.

The chain links TRBV5-6 to TRBJ2-7; 7 bases match TRBD1. This CDR3 has 13 residues. CDR1 SGHDT and CDR2 YYEEEE come from the germline V gene. The J segment lost 4 bases and the V segment lost 4 bases, leaving 5 bases of the junction unmatched. CDR3 nucleotide sequence: TGTGCCAGCAGCGCGACGACAGGGTACGAGCAGTACTTC. The encoded protein is CASSATTGYEQYF.

This clone was counted only a few times. The V gene is TRBV7-9, the J gene TRBJ2-2; D call uncertain. CDR1 and CDR2 from the germline V gene are SEHNR and FQNEAQ (reference sequence). This CDR3 is 13 amino acids long. V was shortened by 6 bases and J by 0 bases, with 5 bases between the two germline ends. The CDR3 spells CASSSANTGELFF. CDR3 DNA sequence: TGTGCCAGCAGTTCAGCGAACACCGGGGAGCTGTTTTTT.

The chain carries TRBV6-6 and TRBJ1-2, with a weak D call TRBD1 (5 bases). Looked up from germline, CDR1 is MNHNY and CDR2 is SVGAGI (reference sequence). The CDR3 runs to 15 residues. The V end was cut by 6 bases, the J end by 2 bases, with 16 bases between. CDR3 residues: CASSRIRGSNYGYTF. CDR3 DNA: TGTGCCAGCAGCCGTATCCGGGGGTCCAACTATGGCTACACCTTC.

The chain joins TRBV5-6 to TRBJ2-5, with a tentative D call TRBD2 (5 bases). With the DNA end fitting TRBJ2-7 better, the J assignment may be wrong. Germline V CDR1 and CDR2: SGHDT, YYEEEE. The CDR3 is made up of 16 amino acids. CDR3 bases: TGTGCCAGCAGCTTTCTTACCACGCGGGCTGCCGGCGAGCAGTACTTC. Encoded protein: CASSFLTTRAAGEQYF.

The chain employs TRBV14 and TRBJ2-7, with TRBD2 matching 7 bases. J lost 9 bases, V lost 1 base, and 6 bases had no gene match. CDR1 is SGHDN, CDR2 FVKESK, per germline. CDR3 length equals 13 residues. The CDR3 loop is CASSQGGDYGQYF. In nucleotides, the CDR3 is TGTGCCAGCAGCCAAGGAGGGGACTATGGGCAGTACTTC.

The chain uses TRBV19 and TRBJ1-5; D is unclear. CDR1 and CDR2 (germline): LNHDA, SQIVND (reference sequence). The CDR3 length is 14 residues. V lost 3 bases, J lost 7 bases, and 13 bases lay in between. CDR3 DNA: TGTGCCAGTAGTATCCACAGCCCTGCCCAGCCCCAGCATTTT. Translation gives CASSIHSPAQPQHF.

CDR3 loop: CATSRDRVPYEETQYF. The CDR3 DNA follows: TGTGCCACCAGCAGAGATCGAGTGCCTTACGAGGAGACCCAGTACTTC. The chain uses TRBV15 and TRBJ2-5; D remains unclear. The CDR3 spans 16 residues. Germline CDR1 LNHNV, CDR2 YYDKDF (reference sequence). V was cut by 0 bases and J by 5 bases, with 16 bases left in between.

CDR3 sequence: CASSPEQGSGEQYF. The DNA for the CDR3 is TGTGCCAGCAGCCCGGAACAGGGAAGTGGCGAGCAGTACTTC. This chain joins TRBV6-1 and TRBJ2-7; tentative D call: TRBD1 (6 bases). V was trimmed by 6 bases and J by 6 bases, leaving 18 bases between them. Germline V gene data show CDR1 as MNHNS and CDR2 as SASEGT. The CDR3 contains 14 residues.

V usage is TRBV19 and J usage is TRBJ1-5, with TRBD1 matching 7 bases. Germline V gene data show CDR1 as LNHDA and CDR2 as SQIVND (reference sequence). The CDR3 totals 14 residues. V lost 3 bases and J lost 5; bases outside the gene matches: 4. CDR3 residues: CASSIGDSYQPQHF. The CDR3 DNA reads TGTGCCAGTAGTATCGGGGACAGTTATCAGCCCCAGCATTTT.

The chain recombines TRBV19 with TRBJ1-6; 7 bases agree with TRBD1. There are 14 residues in the CDR3. CDR1 is LNHDA, CDR2 SQIVND, per germline (reference sequence). With V trimmed by 3 bases and J by 7 bases, 3 bases remained unmatched. DNA for the CDR3: TGTGCCAGTAGTATGGGACAGACGAATTCACCCCTCCACTTT. It encodes CASSMGQTNSPLHF. Variable domain in full (rest from reference TRBV19 and TRBJ1-6): DGGITQSPKYLFRKEGQNVTLSCEQNLNHDAMYWYRQDPGQGLRLIYYSQIVNDFQKGDIAEGYSVSREKKESFPLTVTSAQKNPTAFYLCASSMGQTNSPLHFGNGTRLTVT.

The chain carries TRBV6-1 and TRBJ1-1, with 9 bases aligning to TRBD1. The germline V gene encodes CDR1 MNHNS and CDR2 SASEGT. The CDR3 length is 15 residues. After removal of 4 bases from V and 1 base from J, the junction contained 4 bases not matched to a gene. As DNA, the CDR3 is TGTGCCAGCAGTGGGGGGACAGGGTGGAACACTGAAGCTTTCTTT. This gives the protein CASSGGTGWNTEAFF.

The chain uses TRBV5-4 and TRBJ1-2; D gene ambiguous. Germline values: CDR1 SGHNT, CDR2 YYREEE (reference sequence). This CDR3 contains 14 residues. The V gene lost 2 bases and the J gene lost 6 bases, with 14 bases spanning the gap. CDR3 amino acids: CASSFEQLRNGYTF. DNA for the CDR3: TGTGCCAGCAGCTTCGAACAGCTGCGCAATGGCTACACCTTC. Full variable domain (remainder filled in from reference TRBV5-4 and TRBJ1-2): ETGVTQSPTHLIKTRGQQVTLRCSSQSGHNTVSWYQQALGQGPQFIFQYYREEENGRGNFPPRFSGLQFPNYSSELNVNALELDDSALYLCASSFEQLRNGYTFGSGTRLTVV.

The chain couples TRBV7-9 to TRBJ2-5, with D unresolved. Germline V CDR1 and CDR2: SEHNR, FQNEAQ (reference sequence). This CDR3 comprises 13 residues. V lost 5 bases and J 2 bases, leaving 9 bases between the germline ends. The CDR3 bases are TGTGCCAGCAGCCCTGTTTCTCAAGAGACCCAGTACTTC. This gives the protein CASSPVSQETQYF.

The count of this clone is one. V gene TRBV27 combines with J gene TRBJ1-2; 10 bases are shared with TRBD1. The germline gives CDR1 MNHEY, CDR2 SMNVEV (reference sequence). This CDR3 is 18 amino acids long. V dropped 4 bases and J dropped 8; count of bases not matched to a gene: 19. The CDR3 sequence is CASSSLPTSGTGVRGYTF. The CDR3, as DNA: TGTGCCAGCAGTTCCCTCCCAACCTCCGGGACAGGGGTCAGGGGCTACACCTTC.

The rearrangement joins TRBV27 to TRBJ2-3; TRBD1 aligns across 10 bases. The CDR3 is made up of 16 amino acids. The germline CDR1 and CDR2 sequences are MNHEY and SMNVEV (reference sequence). With V trimmed by 5 bases and J by 1 base, 6 bases remained unmatched. This CDR3 is CASSITGTGGTDTQYF. The CDR3 nucleotides read TGTGCCAGCAGTATCACCGGGACAGGGGGCACAGATACGCAGTATTTT.

With regard to this clone: The sample has other DNA sequences that encode this CDR3 too. The chain couples TRBV6-5 to TRBJ2-7; D perhaps matches TRBD1 (5 bases). The length of the CDR3 is 12 residues. V dropped 10 bases and J dropped 0 bases, with 10 bases sitting between them. The germline V gene encodes CDR1 MNHEY and CDR2 SVGAGI. CDR3 in DNA: TGTGCCACCCGCGACAGCTCCTACGAGCAGTACTTC. Encoded protein: CATRDSSYEQYF.

The chain recombines TRBV27 with TRBJ1-2; 10 bases align to TRBD1. This CDR3 spans 15 amino acids. The J segment lost 2 bases and the V segment lost 2 bases, leaving 2 bases of the junction unmatched. CDR1 and CDR2 from the germline V gene are MNHEY and SMNVEV (reference sequence). The CDR3 DNA sequence: TGTGCCAGCAGTTTAGGGACAGGGGCGAACTATGGCTACACCTTC. Protein sequence: CASSLGTGANYGYTF.

This clone has just a few counts. V usage is TRBV21-1 and J usage is TRBJ2-3; TRBD1 is the table's D call, not checked against the DNA. TRBV21-1 has pseudogene status. The CDR3 spans 16 residues. CDR3 residues: CASSIPTGRQTDTQYF. CDR3 nucleotides: TGTGCCAGCAGCATTCCGACAGGAAGGCAAACAGATACGCAGTATTTT.

The rearrangement links TRBV2 to TRBJ2-3, with 10 bases lining up with TRBD2. Germline CDR1 reads SNHLY; CDR2 reads FYNNEI. This CDR3 spans 16 amino acids. Trimming cost V 5 bases and J 2 bases; bases outside gene matches: 7. In DNA, the CDR3 is TGTGCCAGCAGTCTCCTTAGCGGGGGGTTCACAGATACGCAGTATTTT. Protein sequence: CASSLLSGGFTDTQYF.